These T cell receptor beta chains were read from a single sample in a study of CD8+ T cells in alopecia areata. Clones were sequenced by immunoSEQ multiplex PCR, and TCRdb holds only the in-frame ones, with some missing. This table has around 140,000 clones, approximately 49% appearing once. This material consisted of CD8+ T cells sorted from blood, taken at week 0. Receptors were obtained from a human donor with alopecia areata. The CDR3 runs from the conserved cysteine through the conserved F or W. D genes are given only for firm matches. For some rows the clone size is stated as once, few or many, or as a class when expanded; others skip it.

J: TRBJ1-2
size: -
D: TRBD1
V: TRBV29-1
DNA: TGCAGCGTTGACCGACAGGGTCCCAACTATGGCTACACCTTC
CDR3: CSVDRQGPNYGYTF

J: TRBJ2-7
size: -
D: TRBD1
V: TRBV29-1
DNA: TGCAGCGTTGAAGCCGGGACAGGGGTGTACGAGCAGTACTTC
CDR3: CSVEAGTGVYEQYF

J: TRBJ1-2
size: -
D: -
V: TRBV7-8
DNA: TGTGCCAGCAGCCAAGTGGGGGGAGTATGGTATGGCTACACCTTC
CDR3: CASSQVGGVWYGYTF

J: TRBJ1-2
size: few
D: -
V: TRBV27
DNA: TGTGCCAGCAGCACTCGGGGCCCGGAGGAGGGCTACACCTTC
CDR3: CASSTRGPEEGYTF

J: TRBJ2-1
size: few
D: -
V: TRBV14
DNA: TGTGCCAGCAGCGACACAGGGTTAAGCTCCTACAATGAGCAGTTCTTC
CDR3: CASSDTGLSSYNEQFF

J: TRBJ2-2
size: -
D: -
V: TRBV27
DNA: TGTGCCAGCAGTTTACGGCTACCTTACACCGGGGAGCTGTTTTTT
CDR3: CASSLRLPYTGELFF

J: TRBJ1-1
size: -
D: -
V: TRBV4-1
DNA: TGCGCCAGCAGCCAAGAGGGGGCAACTGAAGCTTTCTTT
CDR3: CASSQEGATEAFF

J: TRBJ2-1
size: -
D: TRBD2
V: TRBV2
DNA: TGTGCCAGCAGTGATGAGGCGGGGGGGCCTTACAATGAGCAGTTCTTC
CDR3: CASSDEAGGPYNEQFF

J: TRBJ2-6
size: -
D: -
V: TRBV27
DNA: TGTGCCAGCAGTTTAATTGGGGCCAACGTCCTGACTTTC
CDR3: CASSLIGANVLTF

J: TRBJ2-5
size: -
D: -
V: TRBV23-1
DNA: TGCGCCAGCAGTCAATCCCGCGTGACCCAGTACTTC
CDR3: CASSQSRVTQYF

J: TRBJ1-6
size: -
D: -
V: TRBV2
DNA: TGTGCCAGCAGTGAACCAGGGTCCGTATCACCCCTCCACTTT
CDR3: CASSEPGSVSPLHF

J: TRBJ1-1
size: -
D: -
V: TRBV4-1
DNA: TGCGCCAGCAGCCAAGGATACACTGAAGCTTTCTTT
CDR3: CASSQGYTEAFF

J: TRBJ1-4
size: few
D: -
V: TRBV18
DNA: TGTGCCAGCTCCCGACCCGCGGAAAAACTGTTTTTT
CDR3: CASSRPAEKLFF

J: TRBJ1-6
size: -
D: -
V: TRBV29-1
DNA: TGCAGCGTTAGAGGGGATGGCAATTCACCCCTCCACTTT
CDR3: CSVRGDGNSPLHF

J: TRBJ2-2
size: -
D: TRBD2
V: TRBV18
DNA: TGTGCCAGCTCACCAGATACTCTAGCGGGGAGGAACACCGGGGAGCTGTTTTTT
CDR3: CASSPDTLAGRNTGELFF

J: TRBJ2-4
size: -
D: -
V: TRBV10-3
DNA: TGTGCCATCAGTGAGTCTGCGATAGCCAAAAACATTCAGTACTTC
CDR3: CAISESAIAKNIQYF

J: TRBJ2-3
size: few
D: -
V: TRBV10-3
DNA: TGTGCCATCAGTGCGCCCGGGATACGCACAGATACGCAGTATTTT
CDR3: CAISAPGIRTDTQYF

J: TRBJ1-1
size: few
D: -
V: TRBV18
DNA: TGTGCCAGCTCACCAGGGGTGGGGATGAACACTGAAGCTTTCTTT
CDR3: CASSPGVGMNTEAFF

J: TRBJ2-5
size: -
D: TRBD2
V: TRBV30
DNA: TGTGCCTGCAATCGACTAGCAGAAGAGACCCAGTACTTC
CDR3: CACNRLAEETQYF

J: TRBJ2-5
size: -
D: -
V: TRBV5-1
DNA: TGCGCCAGCAGCTATGGGACGGAGAAAGAGACCCAGTACTTC
CDR3: CASSYGTEKETQYF

J: TRBJ2-4
size: -
D: -
V: TRBV30
DNA: TGTGCCTGGAGTGTAACGGGAAACATTCAGTACTTC
CDR3: CAWSVTGNIQYF

J: TRBJ2-1
size: -
D: TRBD1
V: TRBV5-1
DNA: TGCGCCAGCAGCGGTGAGGGGGCCGGGCAGTTCTTC
CDR3: CASSGEGAGQFF

J: TRBJ2-7
size: -
D: TRBD1
V: TRBV10-3
DNA: TGTGCCATCCGACAGGGGGCTACCTACGAGCAGTACTTC
CDR3: CAIRQGATYEQYF

J: TRBJ1-2
size: -
D: -
V: TRBV30
DNA: TGTGCCTGGTCGTTTGGGACGGATGGCTACACCTTC
CDR3: CAWSFGTDGYTF

J: TRBJ1-1
size: few
D: -
V: TRBV29-1
DNA: TGCAGCGTTGAAAGTCTACAGGTTGAAGCTTTCTTT
CDR3: CSVESLQVEAFF

J: TRBJ1-6
size: few
D: -
V: TRBV11-2
DNA: TGTGCCAGCAGCTTAGGTTCACCCCTCCACTTT
CDR3: CASSLGSPLHF

J: TRBJ1-1
size: few
D: -
V: TRBV7-9
DNA: TGTGCCAGCAGCTTAGAGATAGGGCTCACTGAAGCTTTCTTT
CDR3: CASSLEIGLTEAFF

J: TRBJ2-3
size: -
D: TRBD2
V: TRBV9
DNA: TGTGCCAGCAGCGTGGCCAGCGGGGTATTGTTAGATACGCAGTATTTT
CDR3: CASSVASGVLLDTQYF